The 21 T cell receptor beta chains listed next were all sequenced from one sample in a study of post-analysis software for immune sequencing data. Presence of unique molecular identifiers characterized the TCR beta cDNA libraries. Using its own MiXCR run on the PCR reads, TCRdb lists one record per CDR3 protein. The sample comprises about 540,000 distinct CDR3 sequences, 30% to 40% of which are singletons, and approximately 6% rests with the top ten. Their antigens remain unidentified. General study findings and limits: TRBV segments more frequent in patients than in controls numbered roughly 5 and included TRBV5-6, TRBV5-1 and TRBV20-1.

Sample: blood. These receptors all stem from a girl aged 2 to 17 with multiple sclerosis.

The V call is TRBV7-2, the J call TRBJ2-1, with 9 bases identical to TRBD2. The CDR3 loop spans 17 amino acids. Germline lookup yields CDR1 SGHTA and CDR2 FQGNSA. J was trimmed by 5 bases and V by 2 bases; bases with no gene match: 10. The CDR3 region is CASSLIRPSGDHNEQFF. CDR3 DNA sequence: TGTGCCAGCAGCTTAATCAGGCCTAGCGGGGACCACAATGAGCAGTTCTTC.

Note on this clonotype: A much larger clone is a single base away; this may be a read error. The gene calls are TRBV5-1 and TRBJ2-1; D perhaps matches TRBD2 (6 bases). Per the germline V gene, CDR1 is SGHRS and CDR2 is YFSETQ. The CDR3 has 15 amino acids. V lost 4 bases and J lost 2, with 13 bases in between. The DNA for the CDR3 is TGCGCCAGCAGCCTATCCGGGACTGCCTACAATGAGCAGTTCTTC. Its translation is CASSLSGTAYNEQFF.

The chain links TRBV20-1 to TRBJ1-2; weak D call: TRBD1 (6 bases). V dropped 1 base and J dropped 6 bases, with 12 bases sitting between them. The CDR3 length is 13 residues. The germline V gene encodes CDR1 DFQATT and CDR2 SNEGSKA (reference sequence). CDR3 sequence: CSARVVRGNGYTF. CDR3 nucleotides: TGCAGTGCTAGAGTTGTCAGGGGCAATGGCTACACCTTC.

This clonotype showed up just a few times. The rearrangement joins TRBV7-9 to TRBJ1-1, with D unresolved. Looked up from germline, CDR1 is SEHNR and CDR2 is FQNEAQ (reference sequence). V was clipped by 1 base and J by 7 bases, with 10 bases between them. The CDR3 length is 13 residues. The CDR3 DNA reads as TGTGCCAGCAGCTTAGGGAGCGAGAATGAAGCTTTCTTT. As protein: CASSLGSENEAFF.

The chain links TRBV4-1 to TRBJ2-7; a possible D gene is TRBD1 (6 bases). This CDR3 spans 14 amino acids. V was cut by 2 bases and J by 2 bases, with 10 bases left in between. The germline CDR1 and CDR2 sequences are MGHRA and YSYEKL. The CDR3 region has the DNA TGCGCCAGCAGCCAATTTCAGGGGACCTACGAGCAGTACTTC. Translating gives CASSQFQGTYEQYF.

The chain is built from TRBV20-1 and TRBJ1-2; TRBD1 matches at 7 bases. The CDR3 extends over 14 amino acids. V lost 5 bases to trimming and J lost 4 bases; unmatched junction nucleotides: 10. The germline CDR1 and CDR2 sequences are DFQATT and SNEGSKA (reference sequence). CDR3 protein: CSAPTGEDGYGYTF. The CDR3 region has the DNA TGCAGTGCTCCTACAGGGGAAGACGGCTATGGCTACACCTTC.

The table lists this clonotype with a few counts. The V gene is TRBV20-1, the J gene TRBJ2-3; tentative D call: TRBD1 (6 bases). The V and J ends lost 2 bases and 2 bases respectively, with 11 bases between them. The CDR3 loop spans 14 amino acids. The germline CDR1 and CDR2 sequences are DFQATT and SNEGSKA (reference sequence). The CDR3 region is CSARRTALTDTQYF. The DNA for the CDR3 is TGCAGTGCTAGAAGGACAGCTCTCACAGATACGCAGTATTTT.

This clonotype has a handful of counts. The rearrangement uses TRBV6-2 or TRBV6-3 and TRBJ1-2; D might be TRBD1 (6 bases). Germline lookup yields CDR1 MNHEY and CDR2 SVGEGT. The CDR3 loop spans 13 amino acids. V gave up 5 bases and J gave up 5 bases, with 12 bases separating them. The CDR3 spells CASSHGTKYGYTF. The CDR3 region has the DNA TGTGCCAGCAGTCACGGGACAAAGTATGGCTACACCTTC.

The rearrangement joins TRBV29-1 to TRBJ2-3; 7 bases match TRBD1. In germline, CDR1 is SQVTM, CDR2 ANQGSEA. The CDR3 sequence is 13 residues long. CDR3 nucleotide sequence: TGCAGTGCTGACAGGGTAGTAACAGATACGCAGTATTTT. Translated: CSADRVVTDTQYF.

The CDR3, as DNA: TGTGCCAGCAGCCAAGTAGCGGGGGGATACAATGAGCAGTTCTTC. The encoded protein is CASSQVAGGYNEQFF. The chain combines TRBV3-1 with TRBJ2-1; 10 bases fit TRBD2. Germline values: CDR1 LGHDT, CDR2 YNNKEL (reference sequence). This CDR3 contains 15 residues. With V trimmed by 1 base and J by 4 bases, 1 base remained unmatched.

This chain connects TRBV18 to TRBJ2-5; D is possibly TRBD2 (6 bases). The end of the DNA aligns better with TRBJ2-7, so the J call may be wrong. This CDR3 spans 17 amino acids. CDR1 is KGHSH, CDR2 LQKENI, per germline. This CDR3 reads CASSPPGLLSGLDEQYF. In nucleotides, the CDR3 is TGTGCCAGCTCACCCCCGGGGTTACTGTCGGGACTCGACGAGCAGTACTTC.

This clonotype was detected only a few times. V is TRBV7-9 and J is TRBJ2-7; D perhaps matches TRBD1 (7 bases). V shed 5 bases and J shed 2 bases, with 10 bases lying between them. This CDR3 has 13 amino acids. Germline CDR1 reads SEHNR; CDR2 reads FQNEAQ (reference sequence). In nucleotides, the CDR3 is TGTGCCAGCAGCGCGGGACAGACCTACGAGCAGTACTTC. Its protein is CASSAGQTYEQYF.

The chain recombines TRBV3-1 with TRBJ1-1; TRBD1 is a possible D gene (5 bases). This CDR3 comprises 13 residues. Trimming removed 3 bases at V and 5 bases at J, with 10 bases between. Germline assignment: CDR1 LGHDT and CDR2 YNNKEL (reference sequence). The chain's CDR3 is CASSQGGPTEAFF. The CDR3 DNA reads TGTGCCAGCAGCCAGGGGGGACCAACTGAAGCTTTCTTT.

The chain uses TRBV29-1 and TRBJ1-5; tentatively, D is TRBD1 (5 bases). Germline CDR1 SQVTM, CDR2 ANQGSEA. This CDR3 has 12 amino acids. The DNA for the CDR3 is TGCGGTGGGGGACTGGGGAATCAGCCCCAGCATTTT. The encoded protein is CGGGLGNQPQHF.

The gene calls are TRBV5-1 and TRBJ1-2; 8 nucleotides match TRBD1. V gave up 3 bases and J gave up 8 bases; unmatched junction bases: 6. Germline V lookup: CDR1 SGHRS, CDR2 YFSETQ. The CDR3 covers 13 residues. Here the CDR3 DNA reads TGCGCCAGCAGCTCGGACAGGGTGATCGGCTACACCTTC. Amino acid sequence: CASSSDRVIGYTF.

V and J are TRBV10-3 and TRBJ2-7; unclear D gene. Germline CDR1 is ENHRY and CDR2 is SYGVKD. The CDR3 runs to 11 residues. V was shortened by 3 bases and J by 5 bases, with 5 bases between the two germline ends. CDR3 residues: CAISDGNEQYF. The CDR3 DNA reads as TGTGCCATCAGTGATGGCAACGAGCAGTACTTC.

A remark on this clonotype: The germline gene is not matched at one end of the junction; a read error may be the cause. The genes are TRBV5-1 and TRBJ2-7; tentatively, D is TRBD1 (6 bases). There are 15 residues in the CDR3. The V gene's germline CDR1 is SGHRS and CDR2 YFSETQ. The CDR3 here is CASSLIPGTSYGQYF. CDR3 nucleotides: TGCGCCAGCAGCTTGATCCCCGGGACATCTTACGGGCAGTACTTC.

The genes are TRBV7-6 and TRBJ1-1; no reliable D call. The CDR3 totals 10 residues. V dropped 8 bases and J dropped 1 base, with 2 bases sitting between them. Looked up from germline, CDR1 is SGHVS and CDR2 is FNYEAQ. Written as DNA, the CDR3 is TGTGCCAGCGGGAACACTGAAGCTTTCTTT. The encoded protein is CASGNTEAFF.

The chain has TRBV4-2 and TRBJ2-5; a possible D gene is TRBD2 (6 bases). Trimming shortened V by 7 bases and J by 11 bases, and 23 bases separated the two germline ends. CDR1 and CDR2 (germline): LGHNA, YNFKEQ. The CDR3 has 14 residues. DNA of the CDR3: TGTGCCAGCACCCGGGACTTCCGCCAGGATGAGCAGTACTTC. Protein: CASTRDFRQDEQYF.

A note on this clonotype: This CDR3 is missing its conserved last phenylalanine or tryptophan, likely due to a read error. This sequence joins TRBV6-6 and TRBJ2-5; D possibly corresponds to TRBD2 (5 bases). Germline V lookup: CDR1 MNHNY, CDR2 SVGAGI (reference sequence). The CDR3 is 15 amino acids. The V gene lost 6 bases and the J gene lost 0 bases, with 14 bases spanning the gap. As DNA, the CDR3 is TGTGCCAGCAGGCCAACTAGTCGAAACCAAGAGACCCAGTACTAC. Its translation: CASRPTSRNQETQYY.

Details on this clonotype: A read error may be the cause here, since a much bigger clone is one base away. V is TRBV20-1 and J is TRBJ2-7; D is unresolved. From germline, CDR1 is DFQATT and CDR2 SNEGSKA (reference sequence). The length of the CDR3 is 13 residues. The chain's CDR3 is CSASGQSTYGQYF. Written as DNA, the CDR3 is TGCAGTGCTAGCGGTCAGTCCACCTACGGGCAGTACTTC.